This T cell receptor (beta chain) was recorded in a study of regulatory T cells in long-lasting Graves disease. Overall study results and limits: The study examined only peripheral blood, not thyroid tissue. Patients whose Graves' disease persisted exhibited lower TCR diversity than those newly diagnosed.

This clonotype has only a few counts. What it binds is unknown. Time point defined: newly diagnosed GD, antithyroid drugs for less than 3 months. RNA isolated from PBMCs was used to make the TCR library. Libraries of TCR beta came from iRepertoire HTBI primers plus Arm-PCR of CDR3 regions. TCRdb redid the calling of the multiplex PCR reads with MiXCR, one entry per CDR3 protein. The sample consists of roughly 420,000 distinct CDR3 sequences, 12% to 15% of them appearing once. V lost 6 bases, J lost 9 bases, and 6 bases stayed unmatched. The CDR3 has 12 amino acids. In germline, CDR1 is SNHLY, CDR2 FYNNEI. The same data also contributed to another study, on T cells in Graves' hyperthyroidism and ophthalmopathy. From that paper: A first-round RT-PCR of the TCR CDR3 used the HTBI primer set. Among clonotypes expanded in thyroid above 0.001, most were also found in blood.

The sequence was obtained from a woman aged 45-65 years with Graves disease. Sequenced material: peripheral blood mononuclear cells (PBMCs), taken at new diagnosis, from a patient treated with antithyroid drugs. The chain couples TRBV2 to TRBJ2-3, with TRBD1 identical over 7 bases. The CDR3: CASSLDRWTQYF. The CDR3, as DNA: TGTGCCAGCAGCCTGGACAGGTGGACGCAGTATTTT.